Listed below are T cell receptor beta chains from one sample, sequenced in a study of T cells in Graves' hyperthyroidism and ophthalmopathy. Each CDR3 protein gets one entry after TCRdb re-called the multiplex PCR reads with MiXCR. The sample comprises roughly 500,000 distinct CDR3 sequences, roughly 15% of which are singletons, and less than 30% rests with the top ten. The source material was blood. The receptors shown here come from a woman younger than 45 with Graves' ophthalmopathy. Both conserved end residues are trimmed from each CDR3. A D gene is named only where the DNA matches it firmly.

cdr3_length,d_call,v_call,cdr3_aa
10,NA,TRBV25-1,ASSEHGREQF
14,TRBD2,TRBV19,ASIPAASGSLNEQF
16,TRBD2,TRBV27,ASSKRPTSGIRTDTQY
13,NA,TRBV10-3,AISEAGTAPYEQY
10,TRBD1,TRBV11-2,ASSSQDGTEA
14,TRBD1,TRBV20-1,SARAAGGVSNQPQH
12,TRBD2,TRBV29-1,SVGGGANTGELF
13,NA,TRBV29-1,SVEDPHSGANVLT
12,TRBD2,TRBV7-2,ASGGGGGKETQY
15,NA,TRBV19,ASSMSILGAVYNEQF
12,TRBD1,TRBV6-1,ASSLDRDDEKLF
11,NA,TRBV19,ASISSDVYGYT
12,TRBD1,TRBV20-1,SARRDDRGTEAF
13,NA,TRBV14,ASSQGGGRFGALH
15,TRBD2,TRBV4-2,ASSQDSAGASTDTQY
12,TRBD2,TRBV6-1,ASRPTSGSYEQY
10,TRBD2,TRBV20-1,SATSGRETQY
13,TRBD1,TRBV6-5,ASSYGTGRHNEQF
9,TRBD1,TRBV29-1,SVRGRGEAF
13,TRBD2,TRBV7-9,ASIRAGAPTDTQY
11,NA,TRBV30,AYYNRINQPQH
13,TRBD1,TRBV18,ASSPRGQPNTEAF
14,NA,TRBV2,ASSEWGTTGKTEAF
13,TRBD1,TRBV9,ASSTDGQATYEQY
11,NA,TRBV12-3/TRBV12-4,ASSLSDRNTIY
12,NA,TRBV13,ASSLVGALDTQY
14,TRBD2,TRBV28,ASHNPRAGGTDTQY
13,NA,TRBV30,AWSAAAPGNQPQH
14,TRBD1,TRBV7-7,ASSQQTGAITGELF
13,TRBD1,TRBV12-3/TRBV12-4,ASSGDRASNQPQH
12,NA,TRBV4-1,ASSQVISNTEAF
14,NA,TRBV11-1,ASSLRRASSTETQY
15,NA,TRBV4-3,ASSQDLRQGLVRGYT
13,NA,TRBV7-2,ASSLSLNRVNEQF
13,NA,TRBV4-3,ASSPGRRVTDTQY
13,NA,TRBV28,ASRQVQSSYNEQF
12,NA,TRBV9,ASSVGGSTDTQY
13,NA,TRBV10-3,AISESGVRYTEAF
15,NA,TRBV7-9,ASSLPRAWGKYTEAF
14,TRBD2,TRBV30,AWSGLAGGNSYEQY
12,NA,TRBV24-1,ATSAGYSNQPQH
15,NA,TRBV3-2,ASSPRGTGSGANVLT
11,NA,TRBV12-3/TRBV12-4,ASRVHYNSPLH
15,NA,TRBV14,ASSQVSLRDKDNEQF
15,TRBD2,TRBV20-1,SASNAGGPFRTDTQY
14,TRBD2,TRBV20-1,SARAHLAGVGYEQY
12,NA,TRBV28,ASSLPPPADTQY
14,NA,TRBV20-1,SARGPGTPSGNTIY
11,NA,TRBV15,ATSRADGEEAF
11,NA,TRBV20-1,SAREAGNQPQH
13,NA,TRBV7-2,ASSLEGGGYYGYT
17,NA,TRBV25-1,ASSELSNTGQRANYGYT